A single sample is the source of the 7 T cell receptor beta chains below, sequenced in a study of blood T cell repertoires in COVID-19. TCRdb's table, derived via immunoSEQ multiplex PCR, lists solely in-frame clones and lacks some. The sample lists 200,000 to 250,000 clones, roughly 86% occurring once. The sequencing input was peripheral blood. These receptors all come from a woman aged 70-85 years with active or convalescent COVID-19.

The chain joins TRBV23-1 to TRBJ2-5; perhaps TRBD2 as D (5 bases). TRBV23-1 is identified as an open reading frame with a role that is uncertain. Trimming left V 3 bases short and J 6 bases short, with 38 bases between. The CDR3 extends over 22 amino acids. CDR3: CASSQAIPVGSSGRKCWQTQYF. The CDR3 DNA sequence: TGCGCCAGCAGTCAGGCCATCCCCGTCGGGTCCTCGGGGAGAAAGTGTTGGCAGACCCAGTACTTC.

This clone was seen only once. V usage is TRBV6-5 and J usage is TRBJ2-2; the match to TRBD2 covers 9 bases. The CDR3 runs 13 residues. V gave up 7 bases and J gave up 5 bases; unmatched junction bases: 2. Germline-derived CDR1 and CDR2 are MNHEY and SVGAGI. The CDR3 bases are TGTGCCAGCAAGGCGGGGGGGACCGGGGAGCTGTTTTTT. Amino acid sequence: CASKAGGTGELFF.

This rearrangement joins TRBV6-2 or TRBV6-3 to TRBJ1-5; tentatively, D is TRBD1 (5 bases). Germline CDR1 MNHEY, CDR2 SVGEGT. V dropped 2 bases and J dropped 7 bases, with 15 bases sitting between them. The CDR3 is made up of 15 amino acids. This CDR3 reads CASSYPSQGPQPQHF. The CDR3, as DNA: TGTGCCAGCAGTTACCCTAGTCAGGGTCCCCAGCCCCAGCATTTT.

CDR3 in amino acids: CASSPPGLAGYEQYF. The CDR3 nucleotides read TGCGCCAGCAGTCCCCCGGGACTAGCGGGGTACGAGCAGTACTTC. The chain couples TRBV23-1 to TRBJ2-7; 13 bases align to TRBD2. TRBV23-1 has ORF status, its function being uncertain. This CDR3 comprises 15 residues. The V and J ends lost 4 bases and 4 bases, in that order; junction bases with no gene match: 4.

This chain uses TRBV7-9 with TRBJ1-5, with 8 bases identical to TRBD1. CDR3 length: 16 residues. The junction had 10 bases not matched to a gene; V was cut back by 5 bases and J by 4 bases. The V gene's germline CDR1 is SEHNR and CDR2 FQNEAQ (reference sequence). The CDR3 DNA sequence: TGTGCCAGCAGCAAGGACAGGGCAGAGTTAAATCAGCCCCAGCATTTT. Protein product: CASSKDRAELNQPQHF. The whole variable domain, filled in from reference TRBV7-9 and TRBJ1-5, reads DTGVSQNPRHKITKRGQNVTFRCDPISEHNRLYWYRQTLGQGPEFLTYFQNEAQLEKSRLLSDRFSAERPKGSFSTLEIQRTEQGDSAMYLCASSKDRAELNQPQHFGDGTRLSIL.

This clone turned up a few times. The chain carries TRBV7-3 and TRBJ2-2, with no clear D. The V gene's germline CDR1 is SGHTA and CDR2 FQGTGA. V was trimmed by 1 base and J by 5 bases, leaving 11 bases between them. The CDR3 has 15 amino acids. The CDR3 region is CASSLNGLRTGELFF. CDR3 nucleotides: TGTGCCAGCAGCTTAAACGGTCTACGGACCGGGGAGCTGTTTTTT. The entire variable domain, with the rest obtained from reference TRBV7-3 and TRBJ2-2, is as follows: GAGVSQTPSNKVTEKGKYVELRCDPISGHTALYWYRQSLGQGPEFLIYFQGTGAADDSGLPNDRFFAVRPEGSVSTLKIQRTERGDSAVYLCASSLNGLRTGELFFGEGSRLTVL.

The rearrangement uses TRBV5-8 and TRBJ1-1; 9 bases map to TRBD1. V trimming: 5 bases; J trimming: 4 bases; junction bases outside the gene matches: 9. The CDR3 runs to 15 residues. Germline V lookup: CDR1 SGHTS, CDR2 YDEGEE. The CDR3 DNA is TGTGCCAGCAGGGTAGGGGACAGGGAAGGCACTGAAGCTTTCTTT. This codes for CASRVGDREGTEAFF. The full variable domain, rest sourced from reference TRBV5-8 and TRBJ1-1, is EAGVTQSPTHLIKTRGQQATLRCSPISGHTSVYWYQQALGLGLQFLLWYDEGEERNRGNFPPRFSGRQFPNYSSELNVNALELEDSALYLCASRVGDREGTEAFFGQGTRLTVV.